This TCR beta chain was sequenced during a study of T cell responses to AZD1222 COVID-19 vaccine. In the study overall: Analysis merged second doses at about 4 or about 12 weeks.

Method: immunoSEQ multiplex PCR; TCRdb's copy keeps in-frame clones and lacks some. The table has 200,000 or so clones, approximately 94% seen once. CDR3 size: 15 residues. Germline loops: CDR1 LGHNA, CDR2 YSLEER. V was trimmed by 0 bases and J by 0 bases, leaving 8 bases between them. Broader study findings: There were mostly white British donors and more females than males, and clonal diversity was possibly underestimated. Dominant at 160-218 and 743-854, vaccine-associated CD4 TCRs also spanned spike. Repertoire sampling occurred only after the peak T cell response.

Notes on this clone: The target antigen is unknown.

The chain employs TRBV4-3 and TRBJ1-1; D gene ambiguous. This sequence originates from an adult in good health. Sequencing was performed on peripheral blood, taken on day 0 of AZD1222 vaccination. CDR3 nucleotide sequence: TGCGCCAGCAGCCAAGATACGGGCTTGAACACTGAAGCTTTCTTT. Residues: CASSQDTGLNTEAFF.